This passage covers 17 T cell receptor beta chains from one sample sequenced in a study of blood T cell repertoires in COVID-19. Generated by immunoSEQ multiplex PCR, the TCRdb table keeps only in-frame clones and is missing some. Here the sample spans some 210,000 clones, roughly 81% being singletons. The specimen sequenced was peripheral blood. These TCRs come from a woman aged 45-65 years with active or convalescent COVID-19.

This chain joins TRBV6-5 and TRBJ1-2; D may be TRBD1 (6 bases). This CDR3 spans 12 amino acids. Trimming removed 4 bases at V and 8 bases at J, with 11 bases between. Germline V gives CDR1 MNHEY, CDR2 SVGAGI. The CDR3 sequence is CASSSGDVGYTF. CDR3 nucleotides: TGTGCCAGCAGTTCAGGGGATGTAGGCTACACCTTC.

The CDR3 sequence is CASSPSQTSYEQYF. The DNA of the CDR3 is TGTGCCAGCTCACCATCCCAGACAAGCTACGAGCAGTACTTC. The rearrangement uses TRBV18 and TRBJ2-7; D uncertain. Germline lookup yields CDR1 KGHSH and CDR2 LQKENI. This CDR3 contains 14 residues. Trimming removed 2 bases from V and 3 bases from J, with 11 bases in between.

This chain connects TRBV6-2 or TRBV6-3 to TRBJ1-2, with 7 bases fitting TRBD1. V shed 4 bases and J 4 bases; nucleotides not matched to a gene: 12. CDR3 size: 16 residues. The germline V gene has CDR1 MNHEY and CDR2 SVGEGT. Written as DNA, the CDR3 is TGTGCCAGCAGTTCCGTCTGGGACAGAGTTGGCTATGGCTACACCTTC. It codes for CASSSVWDRVGYGYTF.

The chain employs TRBV19 and TRBJ2-1, with D perhaps matching TRBD2 (6 bases). Germline-derived CDR1 and CDR2 are LNHDA and SQIVND (reference sequence). The CDR3 has 18 residues. V gave up 0 bases and J gave up 9 bases, with 24 bases separating them. This chain's CDR3 is CASSIDRPMAEGAGEQFF. DNA for the CDR3: TGTGCCAGTAGTATAGATCGACCCATGGCGGAGGGCGCCGGTGAGCAGTTCTTC.

The chain joins TRBV5-1 to TRBJ2-1; 10 bases are shared with TRBD1. V was pared by 6 bases and J by 6 bases, with 3 bases of the junction left unmatched. Germline CDR1 SGHRS, CDR2 YFSETQ. CDR3 length: 13 residues. CDR3 in DNA: TGCGCCAGCAAGCGGGACAGGGGCAATGAGCAGTTCTTC. Its protein product is CASKRDRGNEQFF.

The V call is TRBV28, the J call TRBJ2-7; 9 positions agree with TRBD1. The V gene's germline CDR1 is MDHEN and CDR2 SYDVKM. The CDR3 has 17 amino acids. With 5 bases clipped from V and 4 bases from J, the junction kept 15 bases outside the gene matches. DNA of the CDR3: TGTGCCAGCAGTCCCATATCCCCACAGGGGGCGCGTTACGAGCAGTACTTC. Its protein product is CASSPISPQGARYEQYF.

For the CDR3, the DNA is TGTGCCAGCAGTTACGGCCCTGGCCCCTACGAGCAGTACGTC. It codes for CASSYGPGPYEQYV. V gene TRBV6-6 combines with J gene TRBJ2-7; no reliable D call. The V end lost 2 bases, the J end lost 2 bases, and 10 bases lay between the germline ends. The germline CDR1 and CDR2 sequences are MNHNY and SVGAGI (reference sequence). The CDR3 consists of 14 residues.

V and J are TRBV6-6 and TRBJ2-5; 12 bases agree with TRBD2. Trimming at V came to 6 bases and at J to 4 bases, leaving 6 bases not matched to a gene. CDR3 length: 15 amino acids. CDR1 and CDR2 from the germline V gene are MNHNY and SVGAGI (reference sequence). For the CDR3, the DNA is TGTGCCAGCAGCAACGTACTAGCGGGGGGAGAGACCCAGTACTTC. This translates into CASSNVLAGGETQYF.

This rearrangement joins TRBV27 to TRBJ1-2; D may be TRBD1 (5 bases). CDR3 length equals 15 residues. Germline V CDR1 and CDR2: MNHEY, SMNVEV (reference sequence). Deletions cut 5 bases from V and 2 bases from J, with 15 bases between. The CDR3 bases are TGTGCCAGCAGTCTCGGCGCGGGGCGCAACTATGGCTACACCTTC. It specifies CASSLGAGRNYGYTF.

This clone came up once. The J gene is TRBJ1-5, the V gene TRBV2; D is unresolved. Trimming took off 2 bases at V and 1 base at J, with 15 bases between the two ends. CDR1 SNHLY and CDR2 FYNNEI come from the germline V gene. The CDR3 totals 17 residues. CDR3 sequence reads: CASSEISWARSNQPQHF. CDR3 DNA sequence: TGTGCCAGCAGTGAAATTTCGTGGGCTCGGAGCAATCAGCCCCAGCATTTT.

This sequence joins TRBV9 and TRBJ1-1; 7 bases are shared with TRBD1. J gave up 1 base and V 4 bases, and 7 bases lay outside the gene matches. Germline values: CDR1 SGDLS, CDR2 YYNGEE. This CDR3 is 15 amino acids long. CDR3 sequence reads: CASSPRQGQNTEAFF. The CDR3 nucleotides are TGTGCCAGCAGCCCCAGACAGGGACAGAACACTGAAGCTTTCTTT.

The CDR3 coding sequence is TGCAGCGCCCCGGGACAGTCTTTGAATGAGCAGTTCTTC. It yields the protein CSAPGQSLNEQFF. The genes are TRBV29-1 and TRBJ2-1; 7 bases line up with TRBD1. The CDR3 spans 13 residues. Germline V gene data show CDR1 as SQVTM and CDR2 as ANQGSEA. The V and J ends lost 7 bases and 7 bases, in that order; junction bases with no gene match: 10.

The chain carries TRBV2 and TRBJ2-3; no definite D call. Germline V gene sequence: CDR1 SNHLY, CDR2 FYNNEI. V lost 1 base to trimming and J lost 0 bases, with 8 bases between them. The CDR3 has 15 amino acids. The CDR3 DNA reads TGTGCCAGCAGTGAAGGAAGTACTAGCACAGATACGCAGTATTTT. This translates into CASSEGSTSTDTQYF. Combining the CDR3 with reference TRBV2 and TRBJ2-3 gives the whole variable domain EPEVTQTPSHQVTQMGQEVILRCVPISNHLYFYWYRQILGQKVEFLVSFYNNEISEKSEIFDDQFSVERPDGSNFTLKIRSTKLEDSAMYFCASSEGSTSTDTQYFGPGTRLTVL.

A remark on this clone: This sample also contains other DNA sequences that code for the same CDR3. The V call is TRBV5-1, the J call TRBJ1-5, with D unclear. Per germline, CDR1 SGHRS and CDR2 YFSETQ. The V end lost 0 bases, the J end lost 1 base, and 5 bases lay between the germline ends. The CDR3 is 14 amino acids. CDR3 sequence: CASSLDGSNQPQHF. The DNA for the CDR3 is TGCGCCAGCAGCTTGGACGGGAGCAATCAGCCCCAGCATTTT.

The chain carries TRBV6-1 and TRBJ1-5, with 7 bases aligning to TRBD1. This CDR3 spans 15 amino acids. V trimming: 2 bases; J trimming: 2 bases; junction bases outside the gene matches: 3. The germline V gene encodes CDR1 MNHNS and CDR2 SASEGT. CDR3 sequence: CASSEIRGGNQPQHF. In nucleotides, the CDR3 is TGTGCCAGCAGTGAAATCAGGGGGGGCAATCAGCCCCAGCATTTT.

This clone showed up just once. The chain has TRBV19 and TRBJ2-7; 8 bases map to TRBD2. After removal of 3 bases from V and 6 bases from J, the junction contained 7 bases not matched to a gene. The V gene's germline CDR1 is LNHDA and CDR2 SQIVND (reference sequence). The CDR3 is 14 amino acids. The CDR3 region has the DNA TGTGCCAGTAGTATCCGTGGGGCGGGAGGCGAGCAGTACTTC. Its protein is CASSIRGAGGEQYF. The variable domain in full, completed from reference TRBV19 and TRBJ2-7, reads DGGITQSPKYLFRKEGQNVTLSCEQNLNHDAMYWYRQDPGQGLRLIYYSQIVNDFQKGDIAEGYSVSREKKESFPLTVTSAQKNPTAFYLCASSIRGAGGEQYFGPGTRLTVT.

This clone is a singleton in its sample. The chain uses TRBV19 and TRBJ1-5, with D perhaps TRBD1 (5 bases). V lost 1 base, J lost 7 bases, and 14 bases lay in between. Germline loops: CDR1 LNHDA, CDR2 SQIVND (reference sequence). The CDR3 runs to 15 residues. The CDR3 DNA reads TGTGCCAGTAGTATAGCGCGGGGGATCAACCAGCCCCAGCATTTT. Translated: CASSIARGINQPQHF. Variable domain in full (rest from reference TRBV19 and TRBJ1-5): DGGITQSPKYLFRKEGQNVTLSCEQNLNHDAMYWYRQDPGQGLRLIYYSQIVNDFQKGDIAEGYSVSREKKESFPLTVTSAQKNPTAFYLCASSIARGINQPQHFGDGTRLSIL.